Reported below is one T cell receptor (beta chain). This sample is part of a study of T cell changes during pregnancy in multiple sclerosis. Using immunoSEQ multiplex PCR, the repertoire was profiled, and TCRdb retains in-frame clones only, with some absent. In the table there are about 35,000 clones, roughly 90% of which are singletons. Germline values: CDR1 LGHNA, CDR2 YNFKEQ. V was trimmed by 6 bases and J by 8 bases, leaving 23 bases between them. The CDR3 runs 16 residues. V usage is TRBV4-2 and J usage is TRBJ2-1; D is perhaps TRBD1 (5 bases). Sequenced material: CD8+ T cells from peripheral blood mononuclear cells, taken in the third trimester of pregnancy. This TCR came from a female donor with multiple sclerosis, enrolled in a pregnancy study. In DNA, the CDR3 is TGTGCCAGCAGGACCTTAAAGGACACGGTGGACGATGAGCAGTTCTTC. This sequence encodes CASRTLKDTVDDEQFF.